This passage covers 21 T cell receptor beta chains from one sample sequenced in a study of blood T cell repertoires in COVID-19. Sequenced by immunoSEQ multiplex PCR; TCRdb stores in-frame clones only, minus some. The data show roughly 320,000 clones, with roughly 85% seen just once and around 6.9% held by the top ten. The specimen was peripheral blood. The receptors shown here come from a human donor in a cohort sampled during active COVID-19.

This chain connects TRBV11-2 to TRBJ1-3; 7 bases match TRBD1. The CDR3 loop spans 15 amino acids. The trim removed 1 base at V and 7 bases at J, leaving 7 bases unmatched. Germline values: CDR1 SGHAT, CDR2 FQNNGV. The CDR3 DNA sequence: TGTGCCAGCAGCTTAGGTCAGGGGGTTCGCAACACCATATATTTT. This translates into CASSLGQGVRNTIYF.

The chain combines TRBV15 with TRBJ2-5, with 8 bases aligning to TRBD2. Germline values: CDR1 LNHNV, CDR2 YYDKDF (reference sequence). The CDR3 loop spans 15 amino acids. The junction had 7 bases not matched to a gene; V was cut back by 0 bases and J by 7 bases. The CDR3 region has the DNA TGTGCCACCAGCAGAGAGGGACTAGTACGTGGGACCCAGTACTTC. This translates into CATSREGLVRGTQYF.

The rearrangement links TRBV11-2 to TRBJ2-3; no reliable D call. Germline V gene lookup returns CDR1 SGHAT and CDR2 FQNNGV. The CDR3 spans 14 residues. V lost 1 base to trimming and J lost 5 bases, with 10 bases between them. CDR3 in amino acids: CASSLASGEDTQYF. Written as DNA, the CDR3 is TGTGCCAGCAGCTTAGCATCCGGAGAAGATACGCAGTATTTT.

As DNA, the CDR3 is TGTGCCAGCAGCAGGGGACAGGGGGCGGCTTTCTTT. Encoded protein: CASSRGQGAAFF. This chain connects TRBV5-5 to TRBJ1-1; 12 nucleotides match TRBD1. With V trimmed by 4 bases and J by 11 bases, 3 bases remained unmatched. CDR3 length: 12 residues. Looked up from germline, CDR1 is SGHKS and CDR2 is YYEKEE (reference sequence).

The chain joins TRBV7-9 to TRBJ2-7, with a tentative D call TRBD2 (5 bases). The CDR3 is made up of 15 amino acids. V shed 0 bases and J shed 2 bases, with 11 bases lying between them. CDR1 is SEHNR and CDR2 is FQNEAQ in the germline V gene (reference sequence). CDR3 DNA: TGTGCCAGCAGCTTAGCTGGGAGTACGACCTACGAGCAGTACTTC. Translation: CASSLAGSTTYEQYF.

The chain has TRBV6-1 and TRBJ1-5, with D perhaps TRBD1 (5 bases). The V end was cut by 1 base, the J end by 0 bases, with 7 bases between. The CDR3 contains 15 residues. Per germline, CDR1 MNHNS and CDR2 SASEGT. The CDR3 bases are TGTGCCAGCAGTGAAGGGGGCGGTAGCAATCAGCCCCAGCATTTT. Translation: CASSEGGGSNQPQHF.

The V gene is TRBV12-3 or TRBV12-4, the J gene TRBJ1-2; 8 bases are shared with TRBD1. V trimming: 7 bases; J trimming: 5 bases; junction bases outside the gene matches: 6. The CDR3 contains 13 residues. DNA for the CDR3: TGTGCCAGCATTCCAACAGGGGGGTATGGCTACACCTTC. Protein product: CASIPTGGYGYTF.

The chain couples TRBV24-1 to TRBJ2-3; 10 nucleotides match TRBD2. Per germline, CDR1 KGHDR and CDR2 SFDVKD. The V and J ends lost 5 bases and 0 bases, in that order; junction bases with no gene match: 10. The CDR3 is made up of 18 amino acids. The CDR3 sequence: CATSGPPRTSGSTDTQYF. The CDR3 DNA sequence: TGTGCCACCAGTGGCCCTCCCCGGACTAGCGGTAGCACAGATACGCAGTATTTT.

This chain connects TRBV29-1 to TRBJ2-2; D may be TRBD2 (5 bases). Trimming left V 4 bases short and J 5 bases short, with 8 bases between. Germline values: CDR1 SQVTM, CDR2 ANQGSEA. This CDR3 comprises 12 residues. CDR3 coding DNA: TGCAGCGTTGCGGGGAATACCGGGGAGCTGTTTTTT. Encoded protein: CSVAGNTGELFF.

This clone showed up just once. This rearrangement joins TRBV11-1 to TRBJ1-1, with D possibly being TRBD1 (6 bases). Trimming cost V 1 base and J 1 base, with 13 bases left between them. This CDR3 spans 16 amino acids. From germline, CDR1 is SGHAT and CDR2 FQDESV (reference sequence). The CDR3 here is CASSLDGGQRNTEAFF. The CDR3 DNA follows: TGTGCCAGCAGCTTAGATGGCGGACAGCGGAACACTGAAGCTTTCTTT.

This rearrangement joins TRBV25-1 to TRBJ2-1; TRBD1 aligns across 7 bases. V lost 10 bases, J lost 5 bases, and 14 bases stayed unmatched. The CDR3 consists of 15 residues. Germline V lookup: CDR1 MGHDK, CDR2 SYGVNS. CDR3 in amino acids: CATQKQGILDNEQFF. The CDR3 coding sequence is TGTGCCACACAAAAACAGGGGATTCTCGACAATGAGCAGTTCTTC.

This chain uses TRBV6-5 with TRBJ1-3, with TRBD1 matching over 7 bases. Germline lookup yields CDR1 MNHEY and CDR2 SVGAGI. The CDR3 loop spans 16 amino acids. J was trimmed by 1 base and V by 4 bases; bases with no gene match: 7. CDR3 region: CASSFRTTGSGNTIYF. CDR3 nucleotides: TGTGCCAGCAGTTTTCGAACGACAGGGTCTGGAAACACCATATATTTT.

The chain combines TRBV6-2 or TRBV6-3 with TRBJ2-1; D might be TRBD2 (5 bases). Germline values: CDR1 MNHEY, CDR2 SVGEGT. V lost 0 bases, J lost 5 bases, and 26 bases lay in between. CDR3 length equals 20 residues. This CDR3 reads CASSYSKAVASPTGNNEQFF. The DNA for the CDR3 is TGTGCCAGCAGTTACTCGAAGGCCGTGGCTAGCCCGACGGGGAACAATGAGCAGTTCTTC.

The rearrangement joins TRBV19 to TRBJ1-1, with 7 bases fitting TRBD1. The CDR3 is made up of 15 amino acids. After removal of 4 bases from V and 1 base from J, the junction contained 6 bases not matched to a gene. Germline V gives CDR1 LNHDA, CDR2 SQIVND (reference sequence). This CDR3 is CASSTYRGGNTEAFF. CDR3 nucleotide sequence: TGTGCCAGTAGTACCTACAGGGGAGGGAACACTGAAGCTTTCTTT.

This chain joins TRBV11-2 and TRBJ1-1; D gene unclear. The CDR3 consists of 14 residues. V lost 7 bases, J lost 0 bases, and 12 bases lay in between. CDR1 SGHAT and CDR2 FQNNGV come from the germline V gene. Here the CDR3 reads CASNKFGVNTEAFF. The CDR3 DNA reads as TGTGCCAGCAACAAGTTCGGGGTGAACACTGAAGCTTTCTTT. The entire variable domain, with the rest obtained from reference TRBV11-2 and TRBJ1-1, is as follows: EAGVAQSPRYKIIEKRQSVAFWCNPISGHATLYWYQQILGQGPKLLIQFQNNGVVDDSQLPKDRFSAERLKGVDSTLKIQPAKLEDSAVYLCASNKFGVNTEAFFGQGTRLTVV.

The V and J genes are TRBV7-2 and TRBJ1-1; the D gene is possibly TRBD1 (6 bases). The CDR3 runs 14 residues. The V and J ends lost 1 base and 1 base respectively, with 7 bases between them. CDR1 is SGHTA, CDR2 FQGNSA, per germline. The CDR3 sequence is CASSLGGGNTEAFF. DNA for the CDR3: TGTGCCAGCAGCTTAGGAGGGGGGAACACTGAAGCTTTCTTT.

V is TRBV10-1 and J is TRBJ1-1; 8 bases line up with TRBD1. The length of the CDR3 is 15 residues. CDR1 WNHNN and CDR2 SYGVQD come from the germline V gene (reference sequence). V trimming: 10 bases; J trimming: 1 base; junction bases outside the gene matches: 11. The CDR3 loop reads CAKPRTGKGNTEAFF. The CDR3 DNA is TGCGCCAAACCCAGGACAGGGAAAGGGAACACTGAAGCTTTCTTT.

The chain carries TRBV7-3 and TRBJ1-1; 7 bases align to TRBD1. The V and J ends lost 4 bases and 1 base, in that order; junction bases with no gene match: 12. The germline gives CDR1 SGHTA, CDR2 FQGTGA. This CDR3 contains 17 residues. DNA of the CDR3: TGTGCCAGCAGCTACCACAGGGGCGAGACTAAGAACACTGAAGCTTTCTTT. It codes for CASSYHRGETKNTEAFF.

The V and J genes are TRBV3-1 (or the pseudogene TRBV3-2) and TRBJ1-5; 8 bases match TRBD1. Looked up from germline, CDR1 is LGHDT and CDR2 is YNNKEL (reference sequence). The J segment lost 7 bases and the V segment lost 4 bases, leaving 6 bases of the junction unmatched. This CDR3 contains 14 residues. The CDR3: CASSRGTGAQPQHF. The CDR3 coding sequence is TGTGCCAGCAGCCGGGGGACAGGTGCACAGCCCCAGCATTTT.

V is TRBV18 and J is TRBJ1-4, with 9 bases that match TRBD1. Per the germline V gene, CDR1 is KGHSH and CDR2 is LQKENI. This CDR3 is built from 16 residues. V was pared by 2 bases and J by 8 bases, with 9 bases of the junction left unmatched. This chain's CDR3 is CASSPRVGTGLEKLFF. The CDR3 DNA sequence: TGTGCCAGCTCACCAAGAGTCGGGACAGGGCTAGAAAAACTGTTTTTT.

The V gene is TRBV10-2, the J gene TRBJ2-5; no clear D gene. CDR1 is WSHSY, CDR2 SAAADI, per germline. V gave up 7 bases and J gave up 5 bases, with 11 bases separating them. The CDR3 consists of 12 residues. CDR3 nucleotides: TGCGCCAGCACCCATACTTGGGAGACCCAGTACTTC. This codes for CASTHTWETQYF.